This paragraph reports one TCR beta chain. Its antigen is as yet unknown. This sample was taken from a study of OX40 agonist ivuxolimab in advanced cancers. Across the study: People who had prior anti-PD-1, anti-PD-L1 or anti-CTLA-4 therapy could take part, and around 43% had some.

The CDR3 spans 16 residues. The germline V gene encodes CDR1 SGHTA and CDR2 FQGNSA. Trimming shortened V by 4 bases and J by 6 bases, and 20 bases separated the two germline ends. General observations from the study: Some nonresponders also had low normalized T-cell clonal expansion.

Profiling relied on immunoSEQ multiplex PCR, and the TCRdb table lists in-frame clones only, not all of them. Among under 65,000 clones listed, 80% to 95% were seen once. V is TRBV7-2 and J is TRBJ2-3, with D perhaps matching TRBD1 or TRBD2 (5 bases each). This specimen consisted of CD4+ or CD8+ T cells sorted from blood, obtained in a trial of the OX40 agonist ivuxolimab. The TCR sequence derives from an adult with an advanced solid tumor such as melanoma, head and neck, liver or kidney cancer. In DNA form, the CDR3 reads TGTGCCAGCAGCTCCGTACAGGTACTAGGCTTGGATACGCAGTATTTT. It yields the protein CASSSVQVLGLDTQYF.